There are a few counts of the clone carrying this T cell receptor beta chain. The antigen remains unidentified. These data originate in a study of OX40 agonist ivuxolimab in advanced cancers. Study details: Dose-escalation patients had hepatocellular carcinoma, melanoma, renal cell or head and neck cancer. Prior anti-PD-1, anti-PD-L1 or anti-CTLA-4 therapy did not bar entry, and about 40% had some. Study observations and caveats: Expanded peripheral T cells had an undetermined antigen specificity.

There are 14 residues in the CDR3. V lost 8 bases and J lost 0, with 11 bases in between. CDR1 and CDR2 from the germline V gene are MDHEN and SYDVKM. TCRdb keeps only in-frame clones here, not all; method: immunoSEQ multiplex PCR. The sample contains around 69,000 clones, 80% to 90% of which appear only once. Sequenced here: CD4+ or CD8+ T cells sorted from blood, sampled in a trial of the OX40 agonist ivuxolimab. The sequence came from an adult with an advanced solid tumor such as melanoma, head and neck, liver or kidney cancer. This chain uses TRBV28 with TRBJ1-5; a weak D match, TRBD1 (6 bases). CDR3 bases: TGTGCCAGCGGACCAGGGGATAGCAATCAGCCCCAGCATTTT. Its protein product is CASGPGDSNQPQHF.